The 30 T cell receptor beta chains in this list originate from one sample, sequenced in a study of Tregs in tolerant kidney transplant recipients (dated by TCRdb to the late 2010s). The library was prepared using the immunoSEQ multiplex PCR assay. This is the immuneACCESS table as TCRdb keeps it, with only in-frame sequences that have V and J called. A part of the clones is gone; compared with another copy, unresolved V genes explain less than half, and the rest is unexplained. This sample's records show around 33,000 clones. The ten largest clones add up to 1.8% of the sample. The transplants used related donors with nonmyeloablative bone marrow transplantation, and mixed chimerism in the human trials was transient. Sequencing used CD4+ T cells from blood (PBMCs), obtained 24 months after the transplant. The receptor source for this set is a human patient who received a combined kidney and bone marrow transplant. After a transplant, some T cells may be of graft donor origin.

Concerning this clone: From the germline J gene comes the end of the CDR3, since the read stops 3 residues before it. The V call is TRBV19, the J call TRBJ1-2, with D maybe TRBD1 (5 bases). V was pared by 4 bases and J by 3 bases, with 18 bases between. This CDR3 spans 16 amino acids. CDR1 is LNHDA and CDR2 is SQIVND in the germline V gene (reference sequence). The part of the CDR3 DNA that was read is TGTGCCAGTAGTACCAGGGTGACGAGGGCGTACTATGGC. Amino acid sequence: CASSTRVTRAYYG. The whole CDR3 region reads CASSTRVTRAYYGYTF.

Comment on this clone: From the germline J gene comes the end of the CDR3, since the read stops 3 residues before it. This rearrangement joins TRBV29-1 to TRBJ2-2; tentatively, D is TRBD2 (7 bases). The CDR3 has 15 residues. Germline loops: CDR1 SQVTM, CDR2 ANQGSEA. V was trimmed by 3 bases and J by 4 bases, leaving 15 bases between them. The CDR3 loop reads CSVELGGPITGELFF. Partial CDR3 DNA: TGCAGCGTTGAGCTGGGGGGGCCGATCACCGGGGAG.

As regards this clone: The CDR3 end is not reached by the read, which stops 3 residues before it; the germline J gene fills it in. The chain couples TRBV19 to TRBJ1-5; TRBD1 matches at 7 bases. Germline V lookup: CDR1 LNHDA, CDR2 SQIVND (reference sequence). This CDR3 comprises 17 residues. J was trimmed by 0 bases and V by 7 bases; bases with no gene match: 12. The part of the CDR3 DNA that was read is TGTGCCAGTACCAAGAACCCAACAGGGGATAGCAATCAGCCC. Translating it yields CASTKNPTGDSNQP. The entire CDR3 protein reads CASTKNPTGDSNQPQHF. The variable domain in full, with the rest retrieved from reference TRBV19 and TRBJ1-5, is DGGITQSPKYLFRKEGQNVTLSCEQNLNHDAMYWYRQDPGQGLRLIYYSQIVNDFQKGDIAEGYSVSREKKESFPLTVTSAQKNPTAFYLCASTKNPTGDSNQPQHFGDGTRLSIL.

The CDR3 DNA, read in part, is TGTGCCAGCTCTACTAGCGGCCTATATGGGGATACG. Protein sequence: CASSTSGLYGDT. From start to end, the CDR3 is CASSTSGLYGDTQYF. The chain has TRBV18 and TRBJ2-3; 8 bases are a match to TRBD2. Read data end 3 residues before the CDR3 end; the end is taken from the germline J gene. Losses at the gene ends were 6 bases for V and 6 bases for J; bases not matched to a gene: 11. Germline-derived CDR1 and CDR2 are KGHSH and LQKENI. The CDR3 totals 15 residues.

On this clone itself: The CDR3 goes on 3 residues after the read ends, and that part is filled in from the germline J gene. The genes are TRBV6-2 or TRBV6-3 and TRBJ2-5; D is undetermined. The germline V gene encodes CDR1 MNHEY and CDR2 SVGEGT. V dropped 4 bases and J dropped 7 bases, with 19 bases sitting between them. CDR3 length: 15 amino acids. The part of the CDR3 DNA that was read is TGTGCCAGCAGTTCCCCCCCCTCTAGTGTTGGGACC. This encodes CASSSPPSSVGT. The whole CDR3 reads CASSSPPSSVGTQYF.

With regard to this clone: The read ends 3 residues shy of where the CDR3 ends; the end is completed using the germline J gene. The V and J genes are TRBV18 and TRBJ2-3; TRBD2 might be the D (6 bases). The V gene's germline CDR1 is KGHSH and CDR2 LQKENI. CDR3 length equals 16 residues. The part of the CDR3 DNA that was read is TGTGCCAGCTCACCGAGCTATGAGTTTTCCGGGACTTCG. Translation: CASSPSYEFSGTS. From start to end, the CDR3 is CASSPSYEFSGTSQYF.

Notes on this clone: The CDR3 goes on 3 residues after the read ends, and that part is filled in from the germline J gene. V is TRBV7-2 and J is TRBJ2-1; D is ambiguous. The CDR3 length is 15 residues. Trimming shortened V by 1 base and J by 4 bases, and 11 bases separated the two germline ends. Germline lookup yields CDR1 SGHTA and CDR2 FQGNSA. CDR3 DNA, as far as it was read: TGTGCCAGCAGCTTAGTGATCCGAACTTACAATGAG. Translated, it gives CASSLVIRTYNE. The full CDR3 sequence reads CASSLVIRTYNEQFF. Drawing the rest from reference TRBV7-2 and TRBJ2-1, the complete variable domain is GAGVSQSPSNKVTEKGKDVELRCDPISGHTALYWYRQSLGQGLEFLIYFQGNSAPDKSGLPSDRFSAERTGGSVSTLTIQRTQQEDSAVYLCASSLVIRTYNEQFFGPGTRLTVL.

Notes on this clone: The read stops 3 residues short of the end of the CDR3; the missing end is completed from the germline J gene. The gene calls are TRBV5-1 and TRBJ2-2; TRBD2 agrees at 14 bases. The CDR3 loop spans 18 amino acids. Germline CDR1 reads SGHRS; CDR2 reads YFSETQ. V lost 2 bases and J lost 6; bases outside the gene matches: 9. This chain's CDR3 is CASSLPGTSGSGSGELFF. The CDR3 DNA, read in part, is TGCGCCAGCAGCTTACCCGGGACTAGCGGGAGTGGGTCCGGGGAG.

Turning to this clone: Coverage ceases 3 residues before the CDR3 finishes, and the germline J gene fills in the end. This chain links TRBV20-1 with TRBJ2-7, with 9 bases identical to TRBD2. Germline lookup yields CDR1 DFQATT and CDR2 SNEGSKA (reference sequence). CDR3 length: 15 amino acids. The trim removed 0 bases at V and 4 bases at J, leaving 7 bases unmatched. The CDR3 bases that were read are TGCAGTGCTAGAGAGCCCCGGACTAGCGTATACGAG. Protein product: CSAREPRTSVYE. The entire CDR3 protein is CSAREPRTSVYEQYF.

Details on this clone: The CDR3 goes on 3 residues after the read ends, and that part is filled in from the germline J gene. This rearrangement joins TRBV7-2 to TRBJ2-2; perhaps TRBD2 as D (6 bases). Trimming stripped 7 bases from V and 6 bases from J, with 15 bases between. Germline V gene data show CDR1 as SGHTA and CDR2 as FQGNSA. The CDR3 runs 14 residues. Here the CDR3 reads CASIHGGAAGELFF. Partial CDR3 DNA: TGTGCCAGCATCCACGGCGGGGCGGCCGGGGAG.

Note on this clone: Coverage ceases 3 residues before the CDR3 finishes, and the germline J gene fills in the end. V is TRBV7-7 and J is TRBJ2-3; 8 bases are a match to TRBD2. Per germline, CDR1 SSHAT and CDR2 FNYEAQ (reference sequence). J lost 4 bases, V lost 0 bases, and 6 bases had no gene match. The CDR3 covers 16 residues. Incomplete CDR3 DNA: TGTGCCAGCAGCTTAGCGTGGGCGGGAGGTGCAGATACG. Protein product: CASSLAWAGGADT. The whole CDR3 reads CASSLAWAGGADTQYF.

On this clone itself: The read halts 3 residues ahead of the CDR3 end, with the missing end drawn from the germline J gene. The gene calls are TRBV12-5 and TRBJ2-1, with TRBD2 matching over 11 bases. V was pared by 1 base and J by 4 bases, with 3 bases of the junction left unmatched. CDR1 is LGHNT, CDR2 FRNRAP, per germline. This CDR3 spans 16 amino acids. The sequenced CDR3 bases are TGTGCTAGTGGTTTGGCCCTAGCGGGAGGTTACAATGAG. Translated: CASGLALAGGYNE. The CDR3, in full, reads CASGLALAGGYNEQFF.

As for this clone: Read data end 3 residues before the CDR3 end; the end is taken from the germline J gene. This chain joins TRBV20-1 and TRBJ2-1; 8 nucleotides align to TRBD2. With 8 bases clipped from V and 8 bases from J, the junction kept 11 bases outside the gene matches. The CDR3 extends over 13 amino acids. Germline-derived CDR1 and CDR2 are DFQATT and SNEGSKA (reference sequence). CDR3 region: CSTSFAGGYEQFF. CDR3 DNA (partial): TGCAGTACCTCGTTCGCGGGGGGCTATGAG.

In the case of this clone: The read halts 3 residues ahead of the CDR3 end, with the missing end drawn from the germline J gene. The genes are TRBV20-1 and TRBJ2-2; 13 positions agree with TRBD2. CDR3 size: 19 residues. Per germline, CDR1 DFQATT and CDR2 SNEGSKA (reference sequence). J lost 8 bases, V lost 6 bases, and 21 bases had no gene match. Here the CDR3 reads CSASGLAGVPSSRSGELFF. The CDR3 DNA, read in part, is TGCAGTGCCTCCGGACTAGCGGGAGTTCCCTCAAGCCGAAGTGGGGAG.

About this clone itself: From the germline J gene comes the end of the CDR3, since the read stops 3 residues before it. This chain joins TRBV2 and TRBJ2-6; maybe TRBD1 (5 bases). From germline, CDR1 is SNHLY and CDR2 FYNNEI. V was trimmed by 4 bases and J by 0 bases, leaving 7 bases between them. This CDR3 has 15 residues. The covered CDR3 bases are TGTGCCAGCAGTGCAGACAGCTCTGGGGCCAACGTC. Amino acid sequence: CASSADSSGANV. The full CDR3 protein is CASSADSSGANVLTF.

Details on this clone: The germline gene is not matched at one end of the junction; a read error may be the cause. The CDR3 DNA, read in part, is TGTAGTGCTACCGTCCCGGTACTGTACAATGAG. Translated, it gives CSATVPVLYNE. The whole CDR3 protein reads CSATVPVLYNEQFF. The V and J genes are TRBV20-1 and TRBJ2-1; the D is unclear. With the read ending 3 residues before the CDR3 end, the germline J gene is used to fill in that end. The germline gives CDR1 DFQATT, CDR2 SNEGSKA (reference sequence). This CDR3 is built from 14 residues.

The sequenced CDR3 bases are TGTGCCAGCAGCCAAGTTGCACAGCCATTGAACACTGAA. It encodes CASSQVAQPLNTE. The entire CDR3 protein is CASSQVAQPLNTEAFF. The chain employs TRBV4-2 and TRBJ1-1; D remains unclear. The CDR3 goes on 3 residues after the read ends, and that part is filled in from the germline J gene. This CDR3 contains 16 residues. Between the trimmed V and J ends, which lost 1 base and 0 bases, there was a span of 12 bases. CDR1 LGHNA and CDR2 YNFKEQ come from the germline V gene.

Comment on this clone: The read ends 3 residues early relative to the CDR3; the germline J gene fills the gap. The chain carries TRBV19 and TRBJ1-3; D is uncertain. Germline V lookup: CDR1 LNHDA, CDR2 SQIVND (reference sequence). With 10 bases removed from V and 7 bases from J, the gap between germline ends came to 11 bases. The CDR3 has 11 residues. CDR3 residues: CATAEWNTIYF. The CDR3 DNA, read in part, is TGTGCCACCGCGGAGTGGAACACC.

A remark on this clone: The read ends 3 residues before the CDR3 terminus; that terminus is restored from the germline J gene. The chain has TRBV19 and TRBJ1-5; 11 nucleotides align to TRBD1. The germline V gene encodes CDR1 LNHDA and CDR2 SQIVND (reference sequence). J gave up 4 bases and V 6 bases, and 2 bases lay outside the gene matches. The CDR3 is made up of 14 amino acids. CDR3 DNA (partial): TGTGCCAGTAGAGGGGACAGGGGGAATCAGCCC. Residues: CASRGDRGNQP. The whole CDR3 sequence reads CASRGDRGNQPQHF. The full variable domain, with the rest looked up from reference TRBV19 and TRBJ1-5, is DGGITQSPKYLFRKEGQNVTLSCEQNLNHDAMYWYRQDPGQGLRLIYYSQIVNDFQKGDIAEGYSVSREKKESFPLTVTSAQKNPTAFYLCASRGDRGNQPQHFGDGTRLSIL.

Comments on this clone: The read stops 3 residues short of the end of the CDR3; the missing end is completed from the germline J gene. The gene calls are TRBV20-1 and TRBJ2-1, with 9 bases identical to TRBD2. Trimming at V came to 3 bases and at J to 9 bases, leaving 12 bases not matched to a gene. The CDR3 consists of 15 residues. Germline V lookup: CDR1 DFQATT, CDR2 SNEGSKA (reference sequence). The CDR3 is CSASGEASGKVEQFF. The CDR3 bases that were read are TGCAGTGCTAGTGGGGAGGCTAGCGGGAAGGTTGAG.

Concerning this clone itself: The CDR3 end falls 3 residues outside the read, so it is completed with the germline J gene. V usage is TRBV7-3 and J usage is TRBJ2-5; no reliable D call. Trimming took off 3 bases at V and 1 base at J, with 6 bases between the two ends. CDR3 size: 13 residues. Per the germline V gene, CDR1 is SGHTA and CDR2 is FQGTGA. This chain's CDR3 is CASSFSLQETQYF. The DNA read from the CDR3 is TGTGCCAGCAGCTTTAGCCTCCAAGAGACC.

The CDR3 sequence: CASSAYDITNEKLFF. The covered CDR3 bases are TGTGCCAGCAGCGCCTACGATATTACTAATGAAAAA. The genes are TRBV5-6 and TRBJ1-4, with D uncertain. The read halts 3 residues ahead of the CDR3 end, with the missing end drawn from the germline J gene. Germline V gives CDR1 SGHDT, CDR2 YYEEEE. V dropped 4 bases and J dropped 2 bases, with 12 bases sitting between them. CDR3 size: 15 residues.

In the case of this clone: The read halts 3 residues ahead of the CDR3 end, with the missing end drawn from the germline J gene. This chain joins TRBV6-2 or TRBV6-3 and TRBJ2-3; 12 bases align to TRBD2. This CDR3 region has 17 residues. The ends lost 5 bases at V and 6 bases at J; junction bases unmatched: 12. Germline CDR1 MNHEY, CDR2 SVGEGT. The DNA read from the CDR3 is TGTGCCAGCAGTCCGCGGACTAGCGGGGCCACAGGGGATACG. This gives the protein CASSPRTSGATGDT. In full, the CDR3 reads CASSPRTSGATGDTQYF.

Concerning this clone: The sequence runs out 3 residues before the end of the CDR3; the remainder is reconstructed from the germline J gene. The J gene is TRBJ1-4, the V gene TRBV27; no firm D call. The CDR3 runs to 16 residues. The V end was cut by 0 bases, the J end by 1 base, with 9 bases between. In germline, CDR1 is MNHEY, CDR2 SMNVEV (reference sequence). The CDR3 reads CASSLSFSETNEKLFF. Partial CDR3 DNA: TGTGCCAGCAGTTTATCGTTCAGTGAAACTAATGAAAAA. Drawing the rest from reference TRBV27 and TRBJ1-4, the complete variable domain is EAQVTQNPRYLITVTGKKLTVTCSQNMNHEYMSWYRQDPGLGLRQIYYSMNVEVTDKGDVPEGYKVSRKEKRNFPLILESPSPNQTSLYFCASSLSFSETNEKLFFGSGTQLSVL.

Notes on this clone: The read finishes 3 residues shy of the CDR3 end, and the germline J gene is used to complete it. The V gene is TRBV7-2, the J gene TRBJ2-4, with D possibly being TRBD2 (5 bases). Germline-derived CDR1 and CDR2 are SGHTA and FQGNSA. The CDR3 is 15 residues long. The sequenced part of the CDR3 DNA is TGTGCCAGCAGCCCCGGCGGCGGGTGGGTACCGGCT. This encodes CASSPGGGWVPA. The whole CDR3 sequence reads CASSPGGGWVPAQYF.

Remarks on this clone: The CDR3 end lies 3 residues beyond the end of the read and is filled in from the germline J gene. V and J are TRBV5-1 and TRBJ2-2, with a tentative D call TRBD1 (6 bases). V was trimmed by 4 bases and J by 7 bases, leaving 14 bases between them. The CDR3 has 14 residues. From germline, CDR1 is SGHRS and CDR2 YFSETQ. CDR3 amino acids: CASSEQGTGGELFF. The DNA read from the CDR3 is TGCGCCAGCAGCGAACAGGGAACGGGCGGGGAG.

In regard to this clone: The read terminates 3 residues ahead of where the CDR3 ends, so the germline J gene completes it. The rearrangement joins TRBV5-1 to TRBJ2-2; D possibly corresponds to TRBD2 (5 bases). CDR3 length: 16 amino acids. Per the germline V gene, CDR1 is SGHRS and CDR2 is YFSETQ. Between the trimmed V and J ends, which lost 1 base and 1 base, there was a span of 11 bases. The covered CDR3 bases are TGCGCCAGCAGCTTGATGGTAGCGAAGAACACCGGGGAG. This codes for CASSLMVAKNTGE. The complete CDR3 reads CASSLMVAKNTGELFF.

As regards this clone: The read comes to an end 3 residues before the CDR3 does, leaving the germline J gene to fill in the end. This chain links TRBV10-1 with TRBJ2-3; TRBD2 matches 13 bases. Germline CDR1 is WNHNN and CDR2 is SYGVQD (reference sequence). CDR3 length equals 16 residues. V lost 2 bases, J lost 4 bases, and 3 bases stayed unmatched. CDR3 DNA, as far as it was read: TGCGCCAGCAGTGAGGGACTAGCGGGAGTCTCAGATACG. Encoded protein: CASSEGLAGVSDT. The full-length CDR3 reads as CASSEGLAGVSDTQYF.

For this clone: The read stops 3 residues short of the end of the CDR3; the missing end is completed from the germline J gene. This rearrangement joins TRBV20-1 to TRBJ2-7, with 10 nucleotides matching TRBD1. Germline V gene sequence: CDR1 DFQATT, CDR2 SNEGSKA (reference sequence). Trimming cost V 2 bases and J 2 bases; bases outside gene matches: 12. The CDR3 is made up of 17 amino acids. The CDR3 here is CSARKSLGQGETYEQYF. CDR3 DNA (partial): TGCAGTGCTAGAAAATCCCTTGGACAGGGGGAAACCTACGAG.

As for this clone: The read gets to within 3 residues of the CDR3 end, and the germline J gene fills in the rest. The chain combines TRBV7-3 with TRBJ2-7; 14 nucleotides align to TRBD2. The CDR3 runs 16 residues. Per germline, CDR1 SGHTA and CDR2 FQGTGA. The V gene end was trimmed by 5 bases and the J gene end by 3 bases; junction bases not matched to a gene: 6. Incomplete CDR3 DNA: TGTGCCAGCAGCGTTTCCGGGACTAGCGGGAGCTACGAG. Protein product: CASSVSGTSGSYE. The full CDR3 is CASSVSGTSGSYEQYF.